The rows below give T cell receptor beta chains drawn from one sample of a study of response to subunit inactivated influenza vaccine. A single record per CDR3 protein comes from TCRdb applying MiXCR to the RT-PCR reads. The data contain roughly 700,000 distinct CDR3 sequences, about 15% of them seen just once; the ten biggest clones take up approximately 6.5%. The source material was PBMCs from blood, sampled 14 days before vaccination. The receptors originated from a man aged 50 or older who received an inactivated influenza vaccine. Each CDR3 is given with its conserved first and last residue. A D gene is named only where the DNA matches it firmly. Only some rows state a clone size, as once, few, many or a class for expanded clones.

D | J | V | size | DNA | CDR3
NA | TRBJ2-7 | TRBV6-1 | NA | TGTGCCAGCAGTCGGGGCGGGTCCCTCGAGCAGTACTTC | CASSRGGSLEQYF
TRBD1 | TRBJ2-7 | TRBV28 | few | TGTGCCAGCAGCCTGGGACAGGGAGGTCGGGAGCAGTACTTC | CASSLGQGGREQYF
TRBD1 | TRBJ2-1 | TRBV7-9 | few | TGTGCCAGCAGCAGGTGGTCCGGGACAGGGAGATACAATGAGCAGTTCTTC | CASSRWSGTGRYNEQFF
TRBD1 | TRBJ1-2 | TRBV14 | NA | TGTGCCAGCAGCTCACTCCAGGACAGGGGGTTTGATGGCTACACCTTC | CASSSLQDRGFDGYTF
NA | TRBJ1-2 | TRBV20-1 | few | TGCAGTGCTAGAGATGAGGGGGGGCTTACCTATGGCTACACCTTC | CSARDEGGLTYGYTF
TRBD1 | TRBJ2-7 | TRBV10-3 | NA | TGTGCCACCTATGACAGGGGTACCCACGAGCAGTACTTC | CATYDRGTHEQYF
NA | TRBJ2-7 | TRBV10-3 | once | TGTGCCATCAGTGATGGCAGCTATTCCTACGAGCAGTACTTC | CAISDGSYSYEQYF
TRBD1 | TRBJ1-2 | TRBV20-1 | many | TGCAGTGCTAGGAACCCGGGACAGGGGGTTCGAGGCTACACCTTC | CSARNPGQGVRGYTF
NA | TRBJ2-2 | TRBV10-2 | NA | TGCGCCAGCAGGGCGACAGGTTCTATCACCGGGGAGCTGTTTTTT | CASRATGSITGELFF
NA | TRBJ2-1 | TRBV11-2 | few | TGTGCCAGCAGCTTAAGTGACCACAAAGGGAATGAGCAGTTCTTC | CASSLSDHKGNEQFF
TRBD1 | TRBJ2-7 | TRBV12-3/TRBV12-4 | many | TGTGCCAGCAGGGGGACAGGGAGCTCCTACGAGCAGTACTTC | CASRGTGSSYEQYF
NA | TRBJ1-4 | TRBV20-1 | NA | TGCAGTGCCCTCGAGTTTCGGGGGCTCGATGAAAAACTGTTTTTT | CSALEFRGLDEKLFF
TRBD1 | TRBJ1-2 | TRBV20-1 | few | TGCAGTGCTTCGGGGGGACAGGGGGCCAGAACCACCTTC | CSASGGQGARTTF
NA | TRBJ1-5 | TRBV2 | few | TGTGCCAGCAGTAAACAGAGTTATAGCAATCAGCCCCAGCATTTT | CASSKQSYSNQPQHF
TRBD2 | TRBJ2-7 | TRBV6-1 | NA | TGTGTCAGCAGTGACACTAGCGGGCCTGACGCGCCCTACGAGCAGTACTTC | CVSSDTSGPDAPYEQYF